The rows below give T cell receptor beta chains drawn from one sample of a study of shared clonotypes between healthy human individuals. Generated by immunoSEQ multiplex PCR, the TCRdb table keeps only in-frame clones and is missing some. The sample includes some 2.1 million clones, 93% of them seen just once. The source material was naive CD8+ T cells from PBMCs. All receptors come from a man between 18 and 35 years old in good health. Some clones in this sample may be carry-over from other donors' samples. CDR3s leave out the opening cysteine and the closing phenylalanine or tryptophan. Clone sizes are given selectively: once, few, many, or a class where the clone is expanded.

V gene	J gene	clone size	CDR3 length	CDR3 protein
TRBV4-2	TRBJ2-7	-	12	ASSGRQGRHEQY
TRBV27	TRBJ2-4	-	12	ASSFSTAKNIQY
TRBV28	TRBJ2-3	-	13	ASGPGQFLPDTQY
TRBV5-1	TRBJ2-7	-	12	ASSFTGVTYEQY
TRBV29-1	TRBJ2-7	-	10	SVQTGAYEQY
TRBV7-3	TRBJ1-5	-	13	ASSLAGYLNQPQH
TRBV10-2	TRBJ2-7	-	12	ASCHRDRDYEQY
TRBV27	TRBJ2-1	-	13	ASSPGPLFHNEQF
TRBV29-1	TRBJ2-7	-	9	SFGSSYEQY
TRBV7-6	TRBJ2-7	-	15	ASSPLGQKDRAPEQY
TRBV5-1	TRBJ2-1	-	12	ASSRTSGYNEQF
TRBV27	TRBJ2-1	-	12	ASSNQAPRDEQF
TRBV27	TRBJ2-5	-	12	ASSSDGPRETQY
TRBV9	TRBJ2-1	-	14	ASSVSGRGTYNEQF
TRBV11-2	TRBJ2-1	-	14	ASSLVVAGGLNEQF
TRBV7-9	TRBJ2-7	-	13	ASSLASGSSYEQY
TRBV5-8	TRBJ2-7	-	12	ASSLDPRSHEQY
TRBV27	TRBJ2-1	-	14	ASSFGTSLERNEQF
TRBV2	TRBJ1-2	-	13	ASSEDRGYQDGYT
TRBV28	TRBJ2-7	-	9	ATISWGEQY
TRBV7-2	TRBJ2-5	once	13	ASSSRDRIQETQY
TRBV28	TRBJ1-2	-	14	ASSLARGTGENGYT
TRBV4-1	TRBJ2-3	-	13	ASSQDSGGPDTQY
TRBV6-5	TRBJ2-5	-	12	ASSYSGREETQY
TRBV4-1	TRBJ1-2	-	12	ASSQVSGNYGYT
TRBV19	TRBJ2-7	-	11	ASSERGGPEQY
TRBV19	TRBJ2-5	-	11	ASSISGWETQY
TRBV27	TRBJ2-2	-	14	ASRQGSDYLSGELF
TRBV7-9	TRBJ2-5	-	13	ASSFSGGLQETQY
TRBV28	TRBJ2-5	-	11	ASSPNDFGTQY
TRBV7-9	TRBJ2-3	once	15	ASSLGQEVRYTDTQY
TRBV27	TRBJ2-7	-	14	ASSARTPRGTYEQY
TRBV6-1	TRBJ1-6	-	13	ASSAQIGLNSPLH
TRBV7-3	TRBJ2-3	-	13	ASSLGTSGTDTQY
TRBV7-6	TRBJ2-7	-	12	ASSSAGGHYEQY
TRBV7-9	TRBJ2-1	-	14	ASSPGGRAGYNEQF
TRBV6-5	TRBJ2-7	-	13	ASRGMREAGHEQY
TRBV7-2	TRBJ2-1	-	10	ASSSLGQLWF
TRBV15	TRBJ2-1	-	12	ATSAAFSYNEQF
TRBV6-5	TRBJ1-2	-	11	ASSYLGGYGYT
TRBV7-9	TRBJ2-5	-	13	ASSLTGYKEETQY
TRBV11-2	TRBJ2-1	-	15	ASSFPTVSGRGNEQF
TRBV19	TRBJ1-2	-	15	ASSNRTRQGVGYGYT
TRBV10-3	TRBJ2-3	-	12	ATLTGGETDTQY
TRBV27	TRBJ2-3	-	14	ASSTSSGRFADTQY
TRBV27	TRBJ2-7	-	14	ASSFSSGETSYEQY
TRBV7-8	TRBJ2-3	-	14	ASSSPQQGAKDTQY
TRBV5-6	TRBJ1-2	-	11	ASSWTDVDGYT
TRBV2	TRBJ2-7	-	15	ASRDGTSGRAWYEQY
TRBV15	TRBJ2-1	-	14	ATSRGNRGSYNEQF
TRBV6-6	TRBJ1-2	-	11	ASMSGGSDGYT
TRBV19	TRBJ2-6	-	13	ASAPRGTGANVLT